This TCR beta chain was captured in a study of T cell repertoires in cytomegalovirus infection (dated by TCRdb to between 2019 and 2020). Regarding the research as a whole: Donor HLA type was relevant to the analysis, as public TCR beta signatures indicated carriage of CMV infection together with the matching HLA type.

The sample was run on an Illumina HiSeq 1500. TCRdb reran the public reads through fastp at Q25 and MiXCR, keeping productive beta chains. Each CDR3 protein appears once, grouped with its most common genes and DNA. Counted in this sample were 500,000 or so distinct CDR3 sequences; approximately 15% of them appeared once. The ten biggest clones cover roughly 25% of the sample. The table lists this clonotype with many counts. Its antigen is still unknown. The input lacks base qualities; no much larger clone sits a single base away. The paper's findings and limits, for the study overall: In both this cohort and an independent cohort of some 370 donors, the cumulative frequency of public TCR beta family members distinguished carriers of CMV infection plus the relevant HLA type. The ex vivo response was dominated by HLA-C-restricted CMV-specific TCR beta clonotypes, which also provided the single most frequent clonotype in two of eight donors.

CDR1 SGHDN and CDR2 FVKESK were looked up in the germline V gene. The CDR3 measures 15 amino acids from cysteine to phenylalanine. The kept DNA is CDR3 alone, 45 bases in frame from the first base. V sheds 1 base and J sheds 3 bases, leaving 10 bases between their ends. This TCR was recovered from a human donor in good health (CMV status not recorded). Some clones in this sample may be carry-over from other donors' samples. This receptor chain uses TRBV14 and TRBJ2-1; TRBD2 might be the D gene, on 6 matching bases. What was sequenced was CD8+ T cells from PBMCs. The nucleotide sequence reads as follows: TGTGCCAGCAGCCAAGGGCTAGCGCGCTACAATGAGCAGTTCTTC. Its coded protein is CASSQGLARYNEQFF.